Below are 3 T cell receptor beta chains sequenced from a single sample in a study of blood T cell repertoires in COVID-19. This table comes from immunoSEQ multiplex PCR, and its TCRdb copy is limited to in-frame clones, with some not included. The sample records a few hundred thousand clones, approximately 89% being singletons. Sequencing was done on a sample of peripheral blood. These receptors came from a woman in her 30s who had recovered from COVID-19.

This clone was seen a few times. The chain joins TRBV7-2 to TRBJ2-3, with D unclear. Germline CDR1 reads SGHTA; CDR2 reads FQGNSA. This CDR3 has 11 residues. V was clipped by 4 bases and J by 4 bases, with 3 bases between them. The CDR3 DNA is TGTGCCAGCAGCTCATCAGATACGCAGTATTTT. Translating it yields CASSSSDTQYF.

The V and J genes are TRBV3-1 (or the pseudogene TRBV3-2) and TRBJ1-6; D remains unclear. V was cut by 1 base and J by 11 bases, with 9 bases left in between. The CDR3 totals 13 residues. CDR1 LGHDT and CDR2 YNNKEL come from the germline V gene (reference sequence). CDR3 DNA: TGTGCCAGCAGCCAAGGGGGAGTGACACCCCTCCACTTT. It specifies CASSQGGVTPLHF.

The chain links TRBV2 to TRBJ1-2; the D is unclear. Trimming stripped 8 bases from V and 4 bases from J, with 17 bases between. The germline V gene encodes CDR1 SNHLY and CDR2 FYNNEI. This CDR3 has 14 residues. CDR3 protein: CASRITTPGYGYTF. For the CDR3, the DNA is TGTGCCAGCCGCATCACGACGCCGGGCTATGGCTACACCTTC.